This T cell receptor (beta chain) emerged from a study of post-analysis software for immune sequencing data. Overall study findings and caveats: TRBV5-6, TRBV5-1 and TRBV20-1 were among 4 or 5 TRBV segments more frequent in patients than controls. Significantly lower normalized Chao1 diversity was found in patients with multiple sclerosis relative to controls.

Note on this clonotype: Its antigen is undetermined.

V lost 4 bases and J lost 5, with 18 bases in between. The CDR3 has 15 amino acids. The germline gives CDR1 SGHRS, CDR2 YFSETQ. Tagging with unique molecular identifiers was a feature of the TCR beta cDNA libraries. In TCRdb, the PCR reads were re-called with MiXCR into one record per CDR3 protein. The profile covers hundreds of thousands of distinct CDR3 sequences, with under 70% appearing a single time and roughly 4.4% taken by the ten largest. The sample comprised blood. This clonotype originated in a girl between 5 and 17 years old with multiple sclerosis. The J gene is TRBJ2-5, the V gene TRBV5-1; D may match TRBD1 or TRBD2 (5 bases each). The CDR3 loop reads CASSLGTGLWETQYF. The CDR3 DNA is TGCGCCAGCAGCCTAGGGACGGGCCTTTGGGAGACCCAGTACTTC.